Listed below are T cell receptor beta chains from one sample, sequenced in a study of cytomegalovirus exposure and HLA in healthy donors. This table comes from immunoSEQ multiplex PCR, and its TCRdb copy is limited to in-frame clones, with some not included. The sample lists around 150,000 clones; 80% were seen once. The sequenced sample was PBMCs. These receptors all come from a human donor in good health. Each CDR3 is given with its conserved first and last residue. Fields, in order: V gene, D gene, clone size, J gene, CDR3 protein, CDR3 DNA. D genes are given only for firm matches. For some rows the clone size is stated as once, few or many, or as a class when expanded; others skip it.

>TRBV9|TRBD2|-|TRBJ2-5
CASSANTLAGGLETQYF
TGTGCCAGCAGCGCCAATACCCTAGCGGGGGGGCTAGAGACCCAGTACTTC
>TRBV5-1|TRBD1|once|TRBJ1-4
CASSKTGSLNEKLFF
TGCGCCAGCAGTAAGACAGGGAGCCTTAATGAAAAACTGTTTTTT
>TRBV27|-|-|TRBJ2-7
CATSDRNYEQYF
TGTGCCACTTCGGACAGAAACTACGAGCAGTACTTC
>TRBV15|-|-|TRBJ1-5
CATSRDFGDSNQPQHF
TGTGCCACCAGCAGAGATTTCGGAGATAGCAATCAGCCCCAGCATTTT
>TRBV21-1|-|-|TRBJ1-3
CASSKREGSSGNTIYF
TGTGCCAGCAGCAAAAGGGAGGGGTCCTCTGGAAACACCATATATTTT
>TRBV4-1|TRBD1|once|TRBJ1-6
CASSQGQGDSPLHF
TGCGCCAGCAGCCAGGGACAGGGAGATTCACCCCTCCACTTT
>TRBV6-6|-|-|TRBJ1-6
CASSSPGTGHSPLHF
TGTGCCAGCAGCTCCCCGGGAACAGGGCATTCACCCCTCCACTTT
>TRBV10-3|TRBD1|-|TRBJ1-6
CAISIDRVASPLHF
TGTGCCATCAGTATAGACAGGGTCGCTTCACCCCTCCACTTT
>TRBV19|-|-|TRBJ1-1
CASGRETEAFF
TGTGCCAGTGGGCGGGAGACTGAAGCTTTCTTT
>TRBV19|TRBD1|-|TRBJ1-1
CATIDRDTEAFF
TGTGCCACTATCGACAGGGACACTGAAGCTTTCTTT
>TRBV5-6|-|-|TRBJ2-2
CASSLGQSFTGELFF
TGTGCCAGCAGCTTGGGACAGTCTTTCACCGGAGAGCTGTTTTTT
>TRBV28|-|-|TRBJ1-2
CASSYVSRGGYTF
TGTGCCAGCAGCTACGTCTCTAGGGGCGGCTACACCTTC
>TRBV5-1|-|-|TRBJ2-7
CASSFTGSYEQYF
TGCGCCAGCAGCTTTACAGGTTCCTACGAGCAGTACTTC
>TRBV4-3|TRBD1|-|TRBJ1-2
CASSQDGQGNGYGYTF
TGCGCCAGCAGCCAAGATGGACAGGGCAATGGTTATGGCTACACCTTC
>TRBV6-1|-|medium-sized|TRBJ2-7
CASRPSSYEQYF
TGTGCCAGCAGACCCAGCTCCTACGAGCAGTACTTC
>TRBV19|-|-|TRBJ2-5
CAGPAGIETQYF
TGTGCCGGTCCGGCGGGGATAGAGACCCAGTACTTC
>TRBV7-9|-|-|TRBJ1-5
CASSLDSTLNQPQHF
TGTGCCAGCAGCTTAGACAGTACCTTGAATCAGCCCCAGCATTTT
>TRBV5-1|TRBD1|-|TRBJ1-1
CASRQGARDTEAFF
TGCGCCAGCAGACAGGGGGCGAGGGACACTGAAGCTTTCTTT
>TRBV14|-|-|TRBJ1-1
CASSQTRRGGTEAFF
TGTGCCAGCAGTCAAACAAGGAGGGGAGGGACTGAAGCTTTCTTT
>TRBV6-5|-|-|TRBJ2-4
CASSYSQVAKNIQYF
TGTGCCAGCAGTTACTCGCAGGTAGCCAAAAACATTCAGTACTTC
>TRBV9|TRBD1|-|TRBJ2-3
CASSVLGTANTDTQYF
TGTGCCAGCAGCGTACTCGGGACAGCAAACACAGATACGCAGTATTTT
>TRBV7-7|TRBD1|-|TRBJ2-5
CASSLGQGEETQYF
TGTGCTAGCAGCTTAGGACAGGGGGAAGAGACCCAGTACTTC
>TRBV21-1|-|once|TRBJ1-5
CASTPDRGQPQHF
TGTGCCAGCACTCCCGACAGGGGACAGCCCCAGCATTTT
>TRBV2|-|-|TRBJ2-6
CASNPIRGANVLTF
TGTGCCAGCAATCCCATACGGGGGGCCAACGTCCTGACTTTC
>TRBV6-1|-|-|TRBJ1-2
CASTPPSLYGYTF
TGTGCCAGCACTCCCCCCTCTCTCTATGGCTACACCTTC
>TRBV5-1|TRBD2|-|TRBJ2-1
CASRPRLAGGPTNEQFF
TGCGCCAGCAGACCCAGACTAGCGGGGGGGCCTACGAATGAGCAGTTCTTC
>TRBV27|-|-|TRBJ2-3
CASSPTPGSFTDTQYF
TGTGCCAGCAGTCCCACCCCCGGGTCTTTCACAGATACGCAGTATTTT
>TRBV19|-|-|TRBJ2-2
CASSIIRLANTGELFF
TGTGCCAGTAGTATAATTCGCCTAGCTAACACCGGGGAGCTGTTTTTT
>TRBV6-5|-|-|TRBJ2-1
CASRTKGNVGNEQFF
TGTGCCAGCAGAACCAAGGGGAATGTCGGGAATGAGCAGTTCTTC
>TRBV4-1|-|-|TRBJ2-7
CASSHTTQGSYEQYF
TGCGCCAGCAGCCACACTACTCAGGGATCCTACGAGCAGTACTTC
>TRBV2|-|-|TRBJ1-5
CASLRGTNQPQHF
TGTGCCAGCCTCAGGGGAACCAATCAGCCCCAGCATTTT
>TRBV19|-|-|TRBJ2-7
CASSIAGASYEQYF
TGTGCCAGTAGTATAGCAGGGGCCTCCTACGAGCAGTACTTC
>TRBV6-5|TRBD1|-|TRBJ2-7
CASSTPGGYEQYF
TGTGCCAGCAGTACGCCAGGGGGCTACGAGCAGTACTTC
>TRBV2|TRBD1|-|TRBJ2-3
CASSEWTGDVDTQYF
TGTGCCAGCAGTGAATGGACAGGGGACGTAGATACGCAGTATTTT
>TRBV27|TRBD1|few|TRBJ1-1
CASRTPGGNTEAFF
TGTGCCAGCAGGACGCCAGGGGGGAACACTGAAGCTTTCTTT